This entry concerns a single T cell receptor beta chain. Its antigen is unknown. The input lacks base qualities; no much larger clone sits a single base away. CDR1 MNHNS and CDR2 SASEGT were looked up in the germline V gene. The CDR3 numbers 13 residues from cysteine through phenylalanine. CDR3 DNA is the only sequence kept; it has 39 bases, read in frame from the first base. V is shortened by 2 bases, J by 4 bases, and the region joining them spans 8 bases. The sample belongs to a study of shared clonotypes between healthy human individuals (TCRdb year 2020). Background on the whole study: A couple of women and a few men aged 18 to 49 years were included in the cohort. Leukapheresis yielded between about 0.85 and 9 billion PBMCs per donor. Blood TCR repertoires of five healthy adults were deeply sequenced to estimate repertoire size and the extent of clonotype sharing between individuals. To increase sequencing depth and limit assay-specific biases, TCR repertoire library preparation and sequencing were carried out by different laboratories using diverse techniques. For each donor, CD4 naive and CD4 memory were each run on three plates, CD8 naive on two plates, and CD8 memory on one plate. Beyond this particular receptor, the publication reports: Across a few donors, about 5.2% of naive CD4, more than 3% of naive CD8, around 2.1% of memory CD4, and around 0.4% of memory CD8 clonotypes were shared. Because the study included a small number of donors, the genetic and exposure-history diversity represented was limited. Compared with non-shared clonotypes, the clonotypes found in all four sorted-subset donors had higher generation probabilities. Naive subsets generally had larger estimated clonotype richness than memory subsets did. Based on pairwise subsampling, the degree of clonotype sharing among donors was expected to be affected by sequencing depth. Sampling was restricted to blood, and TCR repertoires in tissue are likely to differ from TCR repertoires in blood. Rarefaction of sorted-subset datasets indicated incomplete sequencing despite the large sequencing depth.

The donors were healthy, HIV-negative adults with no recently reported acute infections or vaccinations. Every donor was a Caucasian adult living in Nashville, Tennessee, USA. Magnetic negative selection was used to enrich CD4+ T cells, after which naive cells were positively selected on CD45RA and the negative fraction became the memory subset. After blood collection by leukapheresis, PBMCs were isolated using Ficoll-Histopaque density gradient centrifugation and then cryopreserved in the vapor phase of liquid nitrogen. Analytical flow cytometry was used to check the purity and quantity of every magnetically sorted T cell population. Genomic DNA was isolated from every sorted fraction and measured by UV absorbance on a Nanodrop 2000c. Using the deep immunoSEQ assay, multiplex PCR amplified TCR CDR3 regions from genomic DNA. For each cell subset, the extracted genomic DNA was distributed evenly across all wells of several immunoSEQ 96-well plates, and each plate served as one replicate. For sorted subsets, roughly 190 ng of genomic DNA, equivalent to 25,000 to 30,000 T cell genomes, went into each replicate PCR. Purified libraries were measured with a Qubit 3.0 fluorometer, size-checked on a Bioanalyzer 2100, and measured again with the KAPA Library Quantification kit. Every immunoSEQ 96-well plate was sequenced on a separate single-read 150-cycle Illumina NextSeq 550 flow cell. As for the authors' bioinformatics: Because the immunoSEQ output held only junctional sequences and lacked quality scores, the filtering could not match the filtering applied to full-length reads. Sequences were annotated with PyIR, a Python wrapper for IgBLAST v1.9, and V/J genes and CDR3 were assigned using IMGT germline references. Reads with weak V/J assignments (E-value above 1e-6), missing CDR3, stop codons, out-of-frame junctions, or ambiguous translated residues were removed. V3J clonotypes were defined as sequences sharing the same inferred V gene, J gene, and CDR3 amino acid sequence. Percentage overlap between repertoires was computed as shared unique clonotypes divided by the size of the smaller repertoire. RTK rarefaction, the Chao1 estimator, and Recon v2.1 estimates of unobserved clonotypes were used to assess repertoire richness. OLGA was used to compute generation probabilities for all TCRbeta clonotypes that the gDNA method yielded from a handful of donors. Imported from immuneACCESS, the table was reduced by TCRdb to in-frame sequences with V and J called. These copies leave out some clones; in studies compared against another copy, an unresolved V gene accounts for under half, and the cause of the remainder is not known. Clone size and V and J calls were adopted from that table, with D and trimming inferred from the DNA. Counted in this sample were 2 million to 3 million clones; more than 80% of them appeared once. Clones ranked in the top ten supply about 0.13% of the sample.

This TCR came from a man aged 18 to 29 in good health. Recombination joined TRBV6-1 with TRBJ1-2; confidence is insufficient to name the D gene. Sequences were obtained from naive CD4+ T cells sorted from blood. The cell subset or site label, as the study defines it: CD45RA+ positively selected. The CDR3 region: CASSERGSYGYTF. The DNA sequence is TGTGCCAGCAGTGAACGGGGTTCCTATGGCTACACCTTC.